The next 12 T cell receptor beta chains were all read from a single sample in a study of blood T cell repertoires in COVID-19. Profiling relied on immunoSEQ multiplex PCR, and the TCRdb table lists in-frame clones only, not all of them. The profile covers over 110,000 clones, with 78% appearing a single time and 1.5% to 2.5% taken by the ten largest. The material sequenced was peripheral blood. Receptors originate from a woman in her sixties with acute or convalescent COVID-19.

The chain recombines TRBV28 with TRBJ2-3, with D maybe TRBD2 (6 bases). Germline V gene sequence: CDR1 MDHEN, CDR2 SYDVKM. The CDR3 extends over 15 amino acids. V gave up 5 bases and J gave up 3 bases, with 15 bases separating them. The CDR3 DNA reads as TGTGCCAGCAGTCCCTTGGGGGGAGAGACAGATACGCAGTATTTT. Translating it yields CASSPLGGETDTQYF.

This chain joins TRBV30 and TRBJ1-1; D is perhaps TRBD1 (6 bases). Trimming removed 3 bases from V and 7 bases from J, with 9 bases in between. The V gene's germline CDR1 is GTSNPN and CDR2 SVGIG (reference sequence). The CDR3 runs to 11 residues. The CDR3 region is CAWSNRDEAFF. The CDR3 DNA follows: TGTGCCTGGAGCAACAGGGATGAAGCTTTCTTT.

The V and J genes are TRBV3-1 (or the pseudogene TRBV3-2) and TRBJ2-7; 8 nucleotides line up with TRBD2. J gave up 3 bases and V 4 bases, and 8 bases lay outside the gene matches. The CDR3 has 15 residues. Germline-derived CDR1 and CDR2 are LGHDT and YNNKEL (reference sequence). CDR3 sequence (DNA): TGTGCCAGCAGCCGCGGGACTAGTCCGGGCTACGAGCAGTACTTC. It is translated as CASSRGTSPGYEQYF.

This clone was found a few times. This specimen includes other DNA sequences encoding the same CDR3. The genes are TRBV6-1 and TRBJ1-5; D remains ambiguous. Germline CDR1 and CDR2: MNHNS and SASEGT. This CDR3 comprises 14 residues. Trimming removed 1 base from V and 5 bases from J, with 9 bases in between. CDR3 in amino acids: CASSEGGNDQPQHF. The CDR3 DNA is TGTGCCAGCAGTGAAGGAGGGAACGATCAGCCCCAGCATTTT.

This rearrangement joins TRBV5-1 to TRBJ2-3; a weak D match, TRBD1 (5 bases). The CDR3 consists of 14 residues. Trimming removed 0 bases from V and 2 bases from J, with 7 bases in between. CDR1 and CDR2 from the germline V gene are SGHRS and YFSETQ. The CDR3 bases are TGCGCCAGCAGCTTGGGGGGCATCACAGATACGCAGTATTTT. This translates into CASSLGGITDTQYF.

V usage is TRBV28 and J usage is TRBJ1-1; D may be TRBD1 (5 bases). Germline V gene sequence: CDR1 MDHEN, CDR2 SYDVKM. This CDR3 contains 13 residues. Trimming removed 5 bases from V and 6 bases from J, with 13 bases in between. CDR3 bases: TGTGCCAGCAGTAGTAGGGGAAGTGCTGAAGCTTTCTTT. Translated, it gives CASSSRGSAEAFF.

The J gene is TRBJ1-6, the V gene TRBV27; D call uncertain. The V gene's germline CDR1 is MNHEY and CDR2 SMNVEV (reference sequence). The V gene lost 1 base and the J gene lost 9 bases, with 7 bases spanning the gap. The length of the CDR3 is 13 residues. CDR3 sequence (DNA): TGTGCCAGCAGTTTATGGTTAGCTTCACCCCTCCACTTT. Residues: CASSLWLASPLHF.

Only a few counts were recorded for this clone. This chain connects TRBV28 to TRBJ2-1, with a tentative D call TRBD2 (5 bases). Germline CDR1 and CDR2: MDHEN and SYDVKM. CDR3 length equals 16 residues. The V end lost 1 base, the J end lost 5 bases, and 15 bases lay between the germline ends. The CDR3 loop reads CASSLSPSRPHNEQFF. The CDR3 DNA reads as TGTGCCAGCAGTTTATCTCCTAGCAGACCACACAATGAGCAGTTCTTC. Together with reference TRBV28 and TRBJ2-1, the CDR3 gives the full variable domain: DVKVTQSSRYLVKRTGEKVFLECVQDMDHENMFWYRQDPGLGLRLIYFSYDVKMKEKGDIPEGYSVSREKKERFSLILESASTNQTSMYLCASSLSPSRPHNEQFFGPGTRLTVL.

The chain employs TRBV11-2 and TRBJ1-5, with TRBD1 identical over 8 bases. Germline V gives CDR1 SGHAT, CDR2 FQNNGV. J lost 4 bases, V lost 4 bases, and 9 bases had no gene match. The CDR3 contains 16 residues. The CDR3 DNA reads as TGTGCCAGCAGCTCCGCCGCCGGGACAGGAAATCAGCCCCAGCATTTT. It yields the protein CASSSAAGTGNQPQHF.

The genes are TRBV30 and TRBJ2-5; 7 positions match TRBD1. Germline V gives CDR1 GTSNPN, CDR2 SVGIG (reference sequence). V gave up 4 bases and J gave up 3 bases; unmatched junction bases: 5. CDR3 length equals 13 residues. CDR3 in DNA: TGTGCCTGGACAAGGGACAGCGAAGAGACCCAGTACTTC. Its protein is CAWTRDSEETQYF. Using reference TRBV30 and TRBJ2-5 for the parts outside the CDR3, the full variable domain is SQTIHQWPATLVQPVGSPLSLECTVEGTSNPNLYWYRQAAGRGLQLLFYSVGIGQISSEVPQNLSASRPQDRQFILSSKKLLLSDSGFYLCAWTRDSEETQYFGPGTRLLVL.

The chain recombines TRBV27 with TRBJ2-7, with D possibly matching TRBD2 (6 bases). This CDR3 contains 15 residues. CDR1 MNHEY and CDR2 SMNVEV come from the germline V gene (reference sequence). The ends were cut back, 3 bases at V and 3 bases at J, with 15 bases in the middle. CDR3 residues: CASSLSVEAGYEQYF. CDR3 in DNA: TGTGCCAGCAGTTTGTCGGTAGAAGCGGGCTACGAGCAGTACTTC.

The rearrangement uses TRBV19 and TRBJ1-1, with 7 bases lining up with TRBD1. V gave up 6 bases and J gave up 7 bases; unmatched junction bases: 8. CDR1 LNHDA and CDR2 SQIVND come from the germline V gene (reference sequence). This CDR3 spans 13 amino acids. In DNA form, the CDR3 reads TGTGCCAGTAGGCCCGGACAGGCCTATGAAGCTTTCTTT. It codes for CASRPGQAYEAFF.